The T cell receptor beta chain under discussion was sequenced for a study of cytomegalovirus exposure and HLA in healthy donors. Trimming stripped 0 bases from V and 3 bases from J, with 17 bases between. The length of the CDR3 is 16 residues. From germline, CDR1 is GTSNPN and CDR2 SVGIG (reference sequence). Primers: 60 Vbeta forward and 13 Jbeta reverse. Using immunoSEQ multiplex PCR, the repertoire was profiled, and TCRdb retains in-frame clones only, with some absent. The ten top clones account for about 6%, within a sample of 40,000 to 60,000 clones. This receptor was identified in a male donor in good health and CMV-seropositive. The chain carries TRBV30 and TRBJ1-1; unclear D gene. Sequences were obtained from PBMCs. The CDR3 loop reads CAWSVGGTSFHTEAFF. CDR3 in DNA: TGTGCCTGGAGTGTTGGAGGCACATCTTTCCACACTGAAGCTTTCTTT.